This T cell receptor (beta chain) appears in the sequencing data of a study of beta chain features in type 1 diabetes. The authors reverse transcribed all of the isolated RNA, so sequencing captured expressed TCRB transcripts. Assay: immunoSEQ multiplex PCR; the TCRdb copy retains only in-frame clones and omits some. Of about 320,000 clones listed, approximately 15% are singletons. The V end was cut by 0 bases, the J end by 4 bases, with 12 bases between. The CDR3 spans 15 residues. CDR1 is LGHNA and CDR2 is YSLEER in the germline V gene. Via CD45RO/CCR7/CD25/CD127/CD95/CD27, cells of the CD4+ naive, central memory, regulatory and stem cell-like memory subsets were sorted.

The clonotype originates from a man aged 25 to 45 in good health. The source material was central memory CD4+ T cells from blood. The gene calls are TRBV4-3 and TRBJ1-1; maybe TRBD1 (5 bases). The DNA for the CDR3 is TGCGCCAGCAGCCAAGATAGGGGCACGGGCACTGAAGCTTTCTTT. Translating gives CASSQDRGTGTEAFF.